Given below is one TCR beta chain in context. The antigen is undetermined. The CDR3 contains 13 residues. Per germline, CDR1 SGHTA and CDR2 FQGNSA. The germline V and J ends were trimmed by 1 base and 6 bases, with 8 bases remaining between them. Assembly of TCR beta libraries relied on iRepertoire HTBI primers together with Arm-PCR of CDR3 regions. MiXCR, applied by TCRdb to the multiplex PCR reads, yields one record per CDR3 protein. In the table there are under 300,000 distinct CDR3 sequences, 20% to 25% of which are singletons. This record belongs to a study of regulatory T cells in long-lasting Graves disease. Overall study: Graves' cases, newly diagnosed, had used antithyroid drugs under 3 months. Findings of the study overall: Persistent disease preferred TRBV28, TRBJ1-2 and TRBJ2-5; new disease, TRBV20-1 and TRBJ2-1. Newly diagnosed Graves' patients exceeded persistent ones in TCR diversity.

As for time point: newly diagnosed GD, antithyroid drugs for less than 3 months. The authors made the TCR library using RNA they extracted from PBMCs. Patients with Graves' disease were diagnosed by American Thyroid Association guidelines. This TCR came from a female donor with Graves disease. The sequences come from peripheral blood mononuclear cells (PBMCs), collected at new diagnosis, from a patient treated with antithyroid drugs. The chain is built from TRBV7-2 and TRBJ2-3; the D gene is possibly TRBD2 (6 bases). Here the CDR3 reads CASSLGRDDTQYF. Here the CDR3 DNA reads TGTGCCAGCAGCTTAGGGCGGGACGATACGCAGTATTTT.